Listed here are 10 T cell receptor beta chains from one sample, sequenced in a study of blood T cell repertoires in COVID-19. The protocol was immunoSEQ multiplex PCR, while the TCRdb copy is restricted to in-frame clones and leaves out a portion. Of more than 250,000 clones in the sample, 80% to 90% were seen once. Sample: PBMCs or T cells enriched from blood (not recorded which). Receptors were obtained from a woman between 18 and 30 years old who had recovered from COVID-19.

V usage is TRBV5-1 and J usage is TRBJ1-1; 10 bases map to TRBD1. Trimming cost V 4 bases and J 3 bases; bases outside gene matches: 3. The CDR3 consists of 14 residues. CDR1 SGHRS and CDR2 YFSETQ come from the germline V gene. CDR3 bases: TGCGCCAGCAGCCACGGACAGGGGGACACTGAAGCTTTCTTT. It yields the protein CASSHGQGDTEAFF.

The gene calls are TRBV7-8 and TRBJ1-1; 7 nucleotides agree with TRBD1. V trimming: 5 bases; J trimming: 5 bases; junction bases outside the gene matches: 14. The V gene's germline CDR1 is SGHVS and CDR2 FQNEAQ. The CDR3 extends over 16 amino acids. The DNA for the CDR3 is TGTGCCAGCAGCCCCGACAGGGCGGGGGGGGGTACTGAAGCTTTCTTT. Translation: CASSPDRAGGGTEAFF.

The rearrangement links TRBV9 to TRBJ2-3; possibly TRBD2 for D (5 bases). The V and J ends lost 3 bases and 3 bases respectively, with 11 bases between them. The germline gives CDR1 SGDLS, CDR2 YYNGEE. This CDR3 is built from 14 residues. CDR3 sequence (DNA): TGTGCCAGCAGCGCCACTTCGGGGACAGATACGCAGTATTTT. Protein product: CASSATSGTDTQYF.

The chain employs TRBV7-8 and TRBJ1-1; D is possibly TRBD1 (5 bases). This CDR3 has 17 amino acids. Germline CDR1 SGHVS, CDR2 FQNEAQ. V was shortened by 4 bases and J by 2 bases, with 20 bases between the two germline ends. CDR3 loop: CASSSHQGLLGNTEAFF. As DNA, the CDR3 is TGTGCCAGCAGCTCCCATCAGGGACTGCTCGGAAACACTGAAGCTTTCTTT.

This chain joins TRBV25-1 and TRBJ1-2; D not certain. CDR3 size: 15 residues. Germline CDR1 and CDR2: MGHDK and SYGVNS. Trimming pared 5 bases from V and 1 base from J, leaving 14 bases between. CDR3 coding DNA: TGTGCCAGCAGTATCGGTGGGGAGGGTAACTATGGCTACACCTTC. This codes for CASSIGGEGNYGYTF.

The chain uses TRBV9 and TRBJ1-3; D unresolved. V was shortened by 0 bases and J by 0 bases, with 4 bases between the two germline ends. CDR3 length equals 14 residues. Germline V lookup: CDR1 SGDLS, CDR2 YYNGEE. The CDR3 coding sequence is TGTGCCAGCAGCGTAGGTATCTCTGGAAACACCATATATTTT. As protein: CASSVGISGNTIYF.

The rearrangement joins TRBV9 to TRBJ2-5; 7 bases match TRBD1. The CDR3 has 17 residues. Per germline, CDR1 SGDLS and CDR2 YYNGEE. After removal of 3 bases from V and 0 bases from J, the junction contained 11 bases not matched to a gene. CDR3 coding DNA: TGTGCCAGCAGCGGACAGGGCGATTCGAAGAACCAAGAGACCCAGTACTTC. It specifies CASSGQGDSKNQETQYF. The variable domain in full, completed from reference TRBV9 and TRBJ2-5, reads DSGVTQTPKHLITATGQRVTLRCSPRSGDLSVYWYQQSLDQGLQFLIQYYNGEERAKGNILERFSAQQFPDLHSELNLSSLELGDSALYFCASSGQGDSKNQETQYFGPGTRLLVL.

The V call is TRBV5-1, the J call TRBJ2-6; no clear D. V lost 4 bases and J lost 3, with 8 bases in between. Germline V CDR1 and CDR2: SGHRS, YFSETQ. The CDR3 is 14 residues long. In nucleotides, the CDR3 is TGCGCCAGCAGCGAAACTATTGGGGCCAACGTCCTGACTTTC. Its protein is CASSETIGANVLTF.

The rearrangement links TRBV18 to TRBJ1-1; possibly TRBD1 for D (6 bases). This CDR3 is built from 15 residues. Germline lookup yields CDR1 KGHSH and CDR2 LQKENI. Between the trimmed V and J ends, which lost 3 bases and 2 bases, there was a span of 13 bases. The DNA for the CDR3 is TGTGCCAGCTCACCCCTGGACAGTCGTAACACTGAAGCTTTCTTT. It yields the protein CASSPLDSRNTEAFF.

V and J are TRBV7-9 and TRBJ1-1; D not certain. Per germline, CDR1 SEHNR and CDR2 FQNEAQ (reference sequence). CDR3 size: 19 residues. V dropped 4 bases and J dropped 7 bases, with 31 bases sitting between them. The CDR3 DNA is TGTGCCAGCAGCTCGTGGGGAACTAAATCTGGTATAAGGGAGGATGAAGCTTTCTTT. Translated: CASSSWGTKSGIREDEAFF.